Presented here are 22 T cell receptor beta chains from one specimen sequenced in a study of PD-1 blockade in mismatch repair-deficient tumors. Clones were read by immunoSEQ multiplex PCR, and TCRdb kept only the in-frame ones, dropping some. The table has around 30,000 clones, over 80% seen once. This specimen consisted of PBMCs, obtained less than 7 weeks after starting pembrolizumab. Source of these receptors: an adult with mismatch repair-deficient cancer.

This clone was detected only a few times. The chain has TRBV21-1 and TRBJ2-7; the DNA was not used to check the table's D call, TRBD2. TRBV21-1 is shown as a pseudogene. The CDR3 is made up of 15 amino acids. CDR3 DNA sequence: TGTGCCAGCAGCAACAATCAGACTAGCGGGTACGAGCAGTACTTC. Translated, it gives CASSNNQTSGYEQYF.

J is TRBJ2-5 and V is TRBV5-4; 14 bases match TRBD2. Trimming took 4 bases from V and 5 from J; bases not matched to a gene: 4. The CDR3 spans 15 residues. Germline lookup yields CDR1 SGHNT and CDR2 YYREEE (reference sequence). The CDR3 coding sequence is TGTGCCAGCAGCACGCGACTAGCGGGAGGGGAGACCCAGTACTTC. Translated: CASSTRLAGGETQYF.

The CDR3 loop is CASSPSGTPSNTQYF. Here the CDR3 DNA reads TGTGCCAGCAGTCCTAGCGGGACCCCCTCGAATACGCAGTATTTT. The chain joins TRBV28 to TRBJ2-3, with 9 bases lining up with TRBD2. The V and J ends lost 5 bases and 7 bases, in that order; junction bases with no gene match: 10. The germline gives CDR1 MDHEN, CDR2 SYDVKM. The CDR3 is made up of 15 amino acids.

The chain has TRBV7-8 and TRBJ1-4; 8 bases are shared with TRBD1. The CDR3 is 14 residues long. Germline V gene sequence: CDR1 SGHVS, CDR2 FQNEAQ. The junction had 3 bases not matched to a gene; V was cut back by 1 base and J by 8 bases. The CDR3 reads CASSLGTGREKLFF. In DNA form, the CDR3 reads TGTGCCAGCAGCTTAGGGACAGGGAGGGAAAAACTGTTTTTT.

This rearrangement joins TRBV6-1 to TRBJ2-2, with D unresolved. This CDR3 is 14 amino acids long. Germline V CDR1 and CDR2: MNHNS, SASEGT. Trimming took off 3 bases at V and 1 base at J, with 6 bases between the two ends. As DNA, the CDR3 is TGTGCCAGCAGTGATGGCGGGAACACCGGGGAGCTGTTTTTT. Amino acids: CASSDGGNTGELFF.

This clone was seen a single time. CDR3 nucleotides: TGTGCCAGCACGACAGGGGGCGTTTTGTACGAGCAGTACTTC. Translation gives CASTTGGVLYEQYF. This chain uses TRBV28 with TRBJ2-7; 10 nucleotides match TRBD1. Germline lookup yields CDR1 MDHEN and CDR2 SYDVKM. The CDR3 is made up of 14 amino acids. The J segment lost 4 bases and the V segment lost 7 bases, leaving 7 bases of the junction unmatched.

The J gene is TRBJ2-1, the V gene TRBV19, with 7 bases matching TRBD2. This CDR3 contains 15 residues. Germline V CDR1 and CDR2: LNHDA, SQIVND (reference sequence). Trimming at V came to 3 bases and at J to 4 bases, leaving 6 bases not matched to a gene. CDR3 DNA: TGTGCCAGTAGTATGCGGGATAGCGGGTACAATGAGCAGTTCTTC. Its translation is CASSMRDSGYNEQFF. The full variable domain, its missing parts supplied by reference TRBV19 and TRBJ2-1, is DGGITQSPKYLFRKEGQNVTLSCEQNLNHDAMYWYRQDPGQGLRLIYYSQIVNDFQKGDIAEGYSVSREKKESFPLTVTSAQKNPTAFYLCASSMRDSGYNEQFFGPGTRLTVL.

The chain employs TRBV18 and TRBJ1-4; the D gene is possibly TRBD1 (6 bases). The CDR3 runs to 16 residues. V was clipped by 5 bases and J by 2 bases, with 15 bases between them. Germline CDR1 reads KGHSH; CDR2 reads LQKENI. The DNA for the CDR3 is TGTGCCAGCTCAAACGGACAGCCGGGGACTAATGAAAAACTGTTTTTT. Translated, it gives CASSNGQPGTNEKLFF.

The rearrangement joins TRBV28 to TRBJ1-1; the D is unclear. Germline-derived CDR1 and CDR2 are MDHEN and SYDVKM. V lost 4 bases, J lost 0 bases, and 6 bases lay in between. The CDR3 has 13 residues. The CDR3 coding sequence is TGTGCCAGCAGTTCCCGTATGAACACTGAAGCTTTCTTT. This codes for CASSSRMNTEAFF.

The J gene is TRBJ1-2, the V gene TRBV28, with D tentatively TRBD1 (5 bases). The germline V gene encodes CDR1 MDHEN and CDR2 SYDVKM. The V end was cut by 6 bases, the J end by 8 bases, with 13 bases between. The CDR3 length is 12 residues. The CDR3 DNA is TGTGCCAGCAGCACCGGGGGAAGCGGCTACACCTTC. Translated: CASSTGGSGYTF.

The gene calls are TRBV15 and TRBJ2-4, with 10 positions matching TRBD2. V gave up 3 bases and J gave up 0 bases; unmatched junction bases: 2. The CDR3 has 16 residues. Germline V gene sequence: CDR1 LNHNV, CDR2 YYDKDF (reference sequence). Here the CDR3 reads CATSSSGRLAKNIQYF. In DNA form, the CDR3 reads TGTGCCACCAGCAGTAGCGGGAGGTTAGCCAAAAACATTCAGTACTTC.

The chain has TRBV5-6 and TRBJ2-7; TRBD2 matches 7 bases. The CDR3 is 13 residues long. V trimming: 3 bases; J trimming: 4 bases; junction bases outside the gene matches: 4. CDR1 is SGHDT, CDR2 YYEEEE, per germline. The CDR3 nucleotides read TGTGCCAGCAGCTGGGGCGGGAGTTACGAGCAGTACTTC. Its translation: CASSWGGSYEQYF.

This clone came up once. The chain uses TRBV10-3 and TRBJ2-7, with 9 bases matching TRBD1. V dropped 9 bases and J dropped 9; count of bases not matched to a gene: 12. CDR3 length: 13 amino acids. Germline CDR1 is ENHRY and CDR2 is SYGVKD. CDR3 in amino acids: CAIRVGQGIPQYF. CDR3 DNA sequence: TGTGCCATTAGAGTCGGACAGGGGATCCCGCAGTACTTC.

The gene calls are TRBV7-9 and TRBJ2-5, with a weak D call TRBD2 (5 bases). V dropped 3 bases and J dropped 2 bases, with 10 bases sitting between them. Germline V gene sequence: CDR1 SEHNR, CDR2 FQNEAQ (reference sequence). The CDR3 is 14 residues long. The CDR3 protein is CASSFQRGQETQYF. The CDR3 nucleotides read TGTGCCAGCAGCTTTCAACGCGGGCAAGAGACCCAGTACTTC.

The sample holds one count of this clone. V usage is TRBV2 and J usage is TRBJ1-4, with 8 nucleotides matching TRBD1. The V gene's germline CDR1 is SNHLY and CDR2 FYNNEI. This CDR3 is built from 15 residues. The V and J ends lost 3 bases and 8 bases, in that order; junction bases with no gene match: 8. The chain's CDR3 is CASSEMASGGEKLFF. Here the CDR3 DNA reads TGTGCCAGCAGTGAGATGGCGTCAGGGGGCGAAAAACTGTTTTTT.

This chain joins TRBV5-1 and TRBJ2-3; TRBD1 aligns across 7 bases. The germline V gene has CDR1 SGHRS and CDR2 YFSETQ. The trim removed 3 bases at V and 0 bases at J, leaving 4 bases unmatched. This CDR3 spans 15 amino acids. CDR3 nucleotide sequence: TGCGCCAGCAGCTCCGGGACAGTTAGCACAGATACGCAGTATTTT. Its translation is CASSSGTVSTDTQYF.

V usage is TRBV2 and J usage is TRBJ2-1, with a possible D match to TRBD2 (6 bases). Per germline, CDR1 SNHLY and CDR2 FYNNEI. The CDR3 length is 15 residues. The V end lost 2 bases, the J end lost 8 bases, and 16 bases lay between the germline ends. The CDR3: CASSELARPRDEQFF. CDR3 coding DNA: TGTGCCAGCAGTGAACTAGCGCGACCCCGGGATGAGCAGTTCTTC.

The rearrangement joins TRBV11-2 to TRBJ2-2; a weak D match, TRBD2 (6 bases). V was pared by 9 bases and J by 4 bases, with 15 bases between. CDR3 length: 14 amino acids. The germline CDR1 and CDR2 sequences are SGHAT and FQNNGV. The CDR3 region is CASSRWGGTGELFF. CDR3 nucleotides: TGTGCCAGTAGCCGGTGGGGAGGCACCGGGGAGCTGTTTTTT.

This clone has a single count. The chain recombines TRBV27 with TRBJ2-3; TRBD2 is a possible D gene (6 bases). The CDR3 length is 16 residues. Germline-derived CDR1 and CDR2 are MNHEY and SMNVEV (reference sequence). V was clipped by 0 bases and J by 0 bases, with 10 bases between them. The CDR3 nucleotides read TGTGCCAGCAGTTTATCACTAGCAGCTAGCACAGATACGCAGTATTTT. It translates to CASSLSLAASTDTQYF.

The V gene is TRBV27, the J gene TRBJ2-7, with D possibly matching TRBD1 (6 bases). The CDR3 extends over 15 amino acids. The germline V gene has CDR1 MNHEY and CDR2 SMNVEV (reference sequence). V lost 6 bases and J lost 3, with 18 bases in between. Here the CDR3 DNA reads TGTGCCAGCAGAGTAGGGCGCACGGGACACTACGAGCAGTACTTC. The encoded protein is CASRVGRTGHYEQYF.

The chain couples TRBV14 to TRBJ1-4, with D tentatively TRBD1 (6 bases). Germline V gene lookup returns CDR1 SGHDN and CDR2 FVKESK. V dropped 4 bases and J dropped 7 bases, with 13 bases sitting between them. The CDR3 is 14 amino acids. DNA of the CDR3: TGTGCCAGCAGCCGCAGGGGTGGGACTGAAAAACTGTTTTTT. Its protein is CASSRRGGTEKLFF.

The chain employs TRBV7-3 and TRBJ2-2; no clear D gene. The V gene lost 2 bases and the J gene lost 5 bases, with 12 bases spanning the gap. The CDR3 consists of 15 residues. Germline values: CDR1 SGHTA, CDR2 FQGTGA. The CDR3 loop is CASSLLALGTGELFF. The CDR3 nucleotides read TGTGCCAGCAGCTTATTAGCCCTTGGGACCGGGGAGCTGTTTTTT.